The next 13 T cell receptor beta chains were all read from a single sample in a study of cytomegalovirus exposure and HLA in healthy donors. The primer mix had 60 Vbeta and 13 Jbeta primers. Measured with immunoSEQ multiplex PCR; TCRdb has only the in-frame clones, and not every one. The repertoire holds about 98,000 clones, with about 74% as singletons. Material for sequencing was PBMCs. Receptor source: a man in his sixties in good health and CMV-seropositive.

The genes are TRBV6-5 and TRBJ2-7, with D maybe TRBD2 (6 bases). V was pared by 7 bases and J by 2 bases, with 18 bases between. The CDR3 sequence is 15 residues long. Germline V gene lookup returns CDR1 MNHEY and CDR2 SVGAGI. The CDR3 DNA reads as TGTGCCAGCACCCCGAACGGGGGTACGACCTACGAGCAGTACTTC. Translation: CASTPNGGTTYEQYF.

The V gene is TRBV11-3, the J gene TRBJ2-3, with D tentatively TRBD1 (6 bases). CDR1 is SGHNT, CDR2 YENEEA, per germline. CDR3 length: 16 residues. Trimming removed 5 bases from V and 4 bases from J, with 19 bases in between. Written as DNA, the CDR3 is TGTGCCAGCAGCCTACGAGGACAGTCCGGCGCAGATACGCAGTATTTT. Its translation is CASSLRGQSGADTQYF.

This clone was detected only a few times. The rearrangement joins TRBV9 to TRBJ1-2, with a tentative D call TRBD1 (5 bases). The length of the CDR3 is 13 residues. V lost 3 bases and J 3 bases, leaving 9 bases between the germline ends. In germline, CDR1 is SGDLS, CDR2 YYNGEE. The CDR3 bases are TGTGCCAGCAGCGCCCGGGGGGACTATGGCTACACCTTC. This codes for CASSARGDYGYTF.

The chain couples TRBV6-1 to TRBJ1-5; D remains unclear. V was trimmed by 8 bases and J by 0 bases, leaving 8 bases between them. CDR1 and CDR2 from the germline V gene are MNHNS and SASEGT. This CDR3 is 13 amino acids long. The CDR3 nucleotides read TGTGCCAGCCGAGGATATAGCAATCAGCCCCAGCATTTT. Its translation is CASRGYSNQPQHF.

The chain is built from TRBV5-6 and TRBJ2-7, with a tentative D call TRBD2 (6 bases). With 5 bases removed from V and 5 bases from J, the gap between germline ends came to 11 bases. This CDR3 spans 12 amino acids. Germline CDR1 SGHDT, CDR2 YYEEEE. The CDR3 region has the DNA TGTGCCAGCAGAAGGGAGGAGCACGAGCAGTACTTC. Protein product: CASRREEHEQYF.

The V and J genes are TRBV9 and TRBJ2-3, with 8 bases identical to TRBD2. CDR3 size: 14 residues. Germline lookup yields CDR1 SGDLS and CDR2 YYNGEE. Trimming removed 0 bases from V and 8 bases from J; junction bases left unmatched: 5. The CDR3 bases are TGTGCCAGCAGCGTAGCTACCAGCGGGGGTACGCAGTATTTT. Translating it yields CASSVATSGGTQYF.

This clone was recorded a few times. This chain uses TRBV5-1 with TRBJ2-1; 8 bases are shared with TRBD2. Germline CDR1 is SGHRS and CDR2 is YFSETQ. This CDR3 comprises 15 residues. The ends lost 4 bases at V and 8 bases at J; junction bases unmatched: 11. The CDR3 DNA sequence: TGCGCCAGCAGCATCTCCGGGACTAGAGGGGATGAGCAGTTCTTC. Amino acid sequence: CASSISGTRGDEQFF.

The V and J genes are TRBV6-5 and TRBJ2-5, with 10 bases fitting TRBD2. V shed 5 bases and J 11 bases; nucleotides not matched to a gene: 14. Germline loops: CDR1 MNHEY, CDR2 SVGAGI. CDR3 length: 15 amino acids. CDR3 sequence (DNA): TGTGCCAGCAGTGCGGATAGCGGGGGGTCGCGAGAGCAGTACTTC. Amino acids: CASSADSGGSREQYF.

The rearrangement links TRBV12-5 to TRBJ1-2; a possible D gene is TRBD1 (6 bases). The germline V gene has CDR1 LGHNT and CDR2 FRNRAP. The length of the CDR3 is 15 residues. Trimming left V 3 bases short and J 4 bases short, with 15 bases between. DNA for the CDR3: TGTGCTAGTGGTTTAGGCAGGACAGACTTCTATGGCTACACCTTC. Its protein is CASGLGRTDFYGYTF.

The chain carries TRBV30 and TRBJ2-5, with D perhaps matching TRBD1 (6 bases). The ends were cut back, 5 bases at V and 4 bases at J, with 14 bases in the middle. CDR3 length: 13 amino acids. The germline CDR1 and CDR2 sequences are GTSNPN and SVGIG (reference sequence). Here the CDR3 reads CAWDRQVVETQYF. CDR3 DNA sequence: TGTGCCTGGGATAGACAGGTAGTAGAGACCCAGTACTTC.

V and J are TRBV4-3 and TRBJ1-2, with a weak D call TRBD1 (6 bases). Germline V lookup: CDR1 LGHNA, CDR2 YSLEER. This CDR3 contains 15 residues. The ends were cut back, 1 base at V and 3 bases at J, with 12 bases in the middle. CDR3 DNA: TGCGCCAGCAGCCAAGTGCCAGGGGCTGACTATGGCTACACCTTC. Translating gives CASSQVPGADYGYTF.

The chain has TRBV4-1 and TRBJ2-5, with D tentatively TRBD2 (6 bases). CDR3 size: 16 residues. The V gene lost 3 bases and the J gene lost 2 bases, with 16 bases spanning the gap. Germline V gene data show CDR1 as MGHRA and CDR2 as YSYEKL. CDR3 nucleotides: TGCGCCAGCAGCCAGGTACCGGGGGTGGTACAAGAGACCCAGTACTTC. Translation: CASSQVPGVVQETQYF.

With respect to this clone: Its ends do not fully match the called genes, so a read error is possible. In DNA form, the CDR3 reads TGTGCCAGCAGCCAAAGGGGGCTAGCGGGGGCCCGCACGGATACGCAGTATTTT. It translates to CASSQRGLAGARTDTQYF. The chain carries TRBV4-2 and TRBJ2-3, with 10 bases fitting TRBD2. This CDR3 has 18 amino acids. Germline loops: CDR1 LGHNA, CDR2 YNFKEQ.